The rows below give T cell receptor beta chains drawn from one sample of a study of blood T cell repertoires in COVID-19. Profiling relied on immunoSEQ multiplex PCR, and the TCRdb table lists in-frame clones only, not all of them. In the table there are a few hundred thousand clones, 70% to 90% of which are singletons. Source material: peripheral blood. All receptors derive from a man aged 18-30 years with COVID-19, enrolled during active disease. Each CDR3 is given with its conserved first and last residue. A D gene is named only where the DNA matches it firmly. Size values are once, few and many counts, or a class for expanded clones, and some rows have none.

d_call: NA
clone_size: NA
v_call: TRBV3-1/TRBV3-2
j_call: TRBJ2-7
cdr3_aa: CASSPRLGEARF
cdr3_nt: TGTGCCAGCAGCCCCCGACTTGGAGAAGCTAGATTC

d_call: NA
clone_size: NA
v_call: TRBV4-2
j_call: TRBJ1-2
cdr3_aa: CASSQVNQPGGYGYTF
cdr3_nt: TGTGCCAGCAGCCAAGTAAATCAGCCGGGCGGGTATGGCTACACCTTC

d_call: NA
clone_size: NA
v_call: TRBV7-9
j_call: TRBJ2-3
cdr3_aa: CASSMGELSSTDTQYF
cdr3_nt: TGTGCCAGCAGCATGGGAGAGTTATCTAGCACAGATACGCAGTATTTT

d_call: TRBD1
clone_size: NA
v_call: TRBV6-5
j_call: TRBJ2-5
cdr3_aa: CASSWTGTGLETQYF
cdr3_nt: TGTGCCAGCAGCTGGACCGGGACAGGGCTGGAGACCCAGTACTTC

d_call: NA
clone_size: NA
v_call: TRBV9
j_call: TRBJ1-2
cdr3_aa: CASSVGGVGYTF
cdr3_nt: TGTGCCAGCAGCGTAGGGGGCGTTGGCTACACCTTC

d_call: TRBD1
clone_size: NA
v_call: TRBV2
j_call: TRBJ1-6
cdr3_aa: CAGAGGPDSPLHF
cdr3_nt: TGTGCCGGAGCAGGGGGTCCGGATTCACCCCTCCACTTT

d_call: TRBD1
clone_size: NA
v_call: TRBV6-5
j_call: TRBJ2-1
cdr3_aa: CAIEGAIYYNEQFF
cdr3_nt: TGTGCCATTGAGGGGGCCATTTACTACAATGAGCAGTTCTTC

d_call: TRBD1
clone_size: NA
v_call: TRBV14
j_call: TRBJ2-3
cdr3_aa: CASSQMTGLRTDTQYF
cdr3_nt: TGTGCCAGCAGCCAAATGACAGGGTTGCGCACAGATACGCAGTATTTT

d_call: TRBD2
clone_size: NA
v_call: TRBV2
j_call: TRBJ2-7
cdr3_aa: CASSGLAGNYEQYF
cdr3_nt: TGTGCCAGCAGCGGACTAGCGGGGAACTACGAGCAGTACTTC

d_call: NA
clone_size: NA
v_call: TRBV6-6
j_call: TRBJ2-1
cdr3_aa: CASSYGGSGGNEQFF
cdr3_nt: TGTGCCAGCAGTTACGGGGGTTCAGGGGGGAATGAGCAGTTCTTC

d_call: TRBD1
clone_size: NA
v_call: TRBV29-1
j_call: TRBJ1-5
cdr3_aa: CSVGTGGYNQPQHF
cdr3_nt: TGCAGCGTCGGGACAGGGGGCTACAATCAGCCCCAGCATTTT

d_call: TRBD1
clone_size: once
v_call: TRBV7-9
j_call: TRBJ2-7
cdr3_aa: CASSSGTGYEQYF
cdr3_nt: TGTGCCAGCAGCTCCGGGACAGGGTACGAGCAGTACTTC

d_call: NA
clone_size: NA
v_call: TRBV30
j_call: TRBJ1-4
cdr3_aa: CAWSVRGVVGPNEKLFF
cdr3_nt: TGTGCCTGGAGTGTACGGGGAGTAGTAGGTCCCAATGAAAAACTGTTTTTT

d_call: NA
clone_size: NA
v_call: TRBV19
j_call: TRBJ2-2
cdr3_aa: CASSMVGTGSGELFF
cdr3_nt: TGTGCCAGTAGTATGGTAGGCACAGGGTCCGGGGAGCTGTTTTTT

d_call: TRBD1
clone_size: NA
v_call: TRBV19
j_call: TRBJ2-1
cdr3_aa: CASSPRTGSYEQFF
cdr3_nt: TGTGCCAGTAGTCCTCGGACAGGGTCCTATGAGCAGTTCTTC

d_call: TRBD1
clone_size: NA
v_call: TRBV3-1/TRBV3-2
j_call: TRBJ2-7
cdr3_aa: CASSQETGTGILYEQYF
cdr3_nt: TGTGCCAGCAGCCAAGAAACCGGGACAGGGATTTTGTACGAGCAGTACTTC

d_call: NA
clone_size: NA
v_call: TRBV18
j_call: TRBJ1-3
cdr3_aa: CASSPSGIGGNTIYF
cdr3_nt: TGTGCCAGCTCACCTAGCGGGATAGGAGGAAACACCATATATTTT

d_call: NA
clone_size: NA
v_call: TRBV19
j_call: TRBJ1-5
cdr3_aa: CASSIRRGGSQPQHF
cdr3_nt: TGTGCCAGTAGTATCCGTCGGGGTGGGAGTCAGCCCCAGCATTTT

d_call: NA
clone_size: NA
v_call: TRBV2
j_call: TRBJ2-2
cdr3_aa: CASSESGGATTGELFF
cdr3_nt: TGTGCCAGCAGTGAATCGGGCGGGGCGACCACCGGGGAGCTGTTTTTT

d_call: TRBD1
clone_size: once
v_call: TRBV6-5
j_call: TRBJ2-7
cdr3_aa: CASGQGVGEQYF
cdr3_nt: TGTGCCAGCGGACAGGGAGTTGGCGAGCAGTACTTC